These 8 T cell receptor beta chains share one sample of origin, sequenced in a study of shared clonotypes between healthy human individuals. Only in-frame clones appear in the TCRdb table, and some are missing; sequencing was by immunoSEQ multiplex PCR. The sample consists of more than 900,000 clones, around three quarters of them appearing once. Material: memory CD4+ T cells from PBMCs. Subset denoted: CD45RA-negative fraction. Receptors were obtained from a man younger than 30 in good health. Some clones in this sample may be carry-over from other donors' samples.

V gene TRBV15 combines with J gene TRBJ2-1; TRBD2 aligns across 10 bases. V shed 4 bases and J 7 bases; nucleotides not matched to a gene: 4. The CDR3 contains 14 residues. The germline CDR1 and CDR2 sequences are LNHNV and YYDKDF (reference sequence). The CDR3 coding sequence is TGTGCCACCAGCACTAAGCGGGGGGGAAATGAGCAGTTCTTC. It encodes CATSTKRGGNEQFF.

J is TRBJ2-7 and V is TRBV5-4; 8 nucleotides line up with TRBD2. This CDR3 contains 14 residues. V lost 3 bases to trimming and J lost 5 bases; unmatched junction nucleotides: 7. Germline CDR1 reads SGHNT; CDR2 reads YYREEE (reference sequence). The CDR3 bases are TGTGCCAGCAGCTCGGGGGGGGGCCCGGACGAGCAGTACTTC. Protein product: CASSSGGGPDEQYF.

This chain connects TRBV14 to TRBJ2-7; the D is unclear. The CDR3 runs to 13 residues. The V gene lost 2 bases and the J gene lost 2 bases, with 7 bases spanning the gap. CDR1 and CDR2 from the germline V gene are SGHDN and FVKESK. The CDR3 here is CASSQPTTYEQYF. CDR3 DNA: TGTGCCAGCAGCCAACCTACGACCTACGAGCAGTACTTC.

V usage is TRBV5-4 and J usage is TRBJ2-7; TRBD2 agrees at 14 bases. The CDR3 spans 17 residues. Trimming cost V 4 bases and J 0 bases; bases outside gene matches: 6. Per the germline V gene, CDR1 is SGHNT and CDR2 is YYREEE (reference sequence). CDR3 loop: CASSQGLAGAGSYEQYF. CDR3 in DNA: TGTGCCAGCAGCCAGGGACTAGCGGGGGCCGGCTCCTACGAGCAGTACTTC.

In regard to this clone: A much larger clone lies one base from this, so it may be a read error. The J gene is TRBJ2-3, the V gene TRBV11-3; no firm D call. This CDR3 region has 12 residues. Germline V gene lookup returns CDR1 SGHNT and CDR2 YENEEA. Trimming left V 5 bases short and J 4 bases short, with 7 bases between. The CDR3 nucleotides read TGTGCCAGCAGCGTAGGGCCAGATACGCAGTATTTT. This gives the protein CASSVGPDTQYF.

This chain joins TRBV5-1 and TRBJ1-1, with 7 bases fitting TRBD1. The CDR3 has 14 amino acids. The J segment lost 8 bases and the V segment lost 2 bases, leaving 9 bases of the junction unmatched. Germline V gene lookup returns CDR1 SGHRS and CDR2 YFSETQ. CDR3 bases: TGCGCCAGCAGCTTCGGCCCATACAGGGGCGAAGCTTTCTTT. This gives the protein CASSFGPYRGEAFF.

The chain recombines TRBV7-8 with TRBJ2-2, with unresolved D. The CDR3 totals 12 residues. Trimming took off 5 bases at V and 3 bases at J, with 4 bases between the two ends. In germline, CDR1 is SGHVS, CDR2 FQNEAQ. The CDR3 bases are TGTGCCAGCAGCCAATACACCGGGGAGCTGTTTTTT. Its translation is CASSQYTGELFF.

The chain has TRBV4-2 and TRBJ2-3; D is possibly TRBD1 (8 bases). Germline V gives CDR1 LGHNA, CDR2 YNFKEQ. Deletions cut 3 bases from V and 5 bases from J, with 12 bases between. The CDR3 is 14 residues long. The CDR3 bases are TGTGCCAGCAGCCAGGGAGGGACAGGAGATACGCAGTATTTT. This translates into CASSQGGTGDTQYF.